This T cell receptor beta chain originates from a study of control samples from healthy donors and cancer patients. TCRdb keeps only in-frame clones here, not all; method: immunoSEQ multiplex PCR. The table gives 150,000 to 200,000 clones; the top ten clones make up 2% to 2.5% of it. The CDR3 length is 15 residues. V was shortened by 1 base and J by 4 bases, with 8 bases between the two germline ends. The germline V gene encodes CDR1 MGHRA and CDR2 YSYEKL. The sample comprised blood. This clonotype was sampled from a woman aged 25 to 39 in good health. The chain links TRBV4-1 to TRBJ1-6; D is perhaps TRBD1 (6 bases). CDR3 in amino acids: CASSQGGLYNSPLHF. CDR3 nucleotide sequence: TGCGCCAGCAGCCAAGGGGGGCTATATAATTCACCCCTCCACTTT.